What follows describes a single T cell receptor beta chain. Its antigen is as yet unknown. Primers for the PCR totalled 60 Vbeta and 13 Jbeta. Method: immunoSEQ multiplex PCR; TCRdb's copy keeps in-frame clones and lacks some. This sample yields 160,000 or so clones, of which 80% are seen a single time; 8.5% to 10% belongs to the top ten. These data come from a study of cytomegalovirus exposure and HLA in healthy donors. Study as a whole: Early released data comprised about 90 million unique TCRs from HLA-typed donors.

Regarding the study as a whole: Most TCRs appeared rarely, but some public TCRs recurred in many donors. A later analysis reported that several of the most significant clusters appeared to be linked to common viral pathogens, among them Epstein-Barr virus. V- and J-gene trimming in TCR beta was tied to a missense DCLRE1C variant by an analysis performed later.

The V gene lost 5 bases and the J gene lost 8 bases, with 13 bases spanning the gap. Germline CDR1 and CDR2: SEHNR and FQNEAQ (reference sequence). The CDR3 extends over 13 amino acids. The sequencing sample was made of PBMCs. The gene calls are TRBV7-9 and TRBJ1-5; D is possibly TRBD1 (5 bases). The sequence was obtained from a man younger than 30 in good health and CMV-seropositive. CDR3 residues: CASSQPKTEPQHF. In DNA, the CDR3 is TGTGCCAGCAGCCAACCAAAGACAGAGCCCCAGCATTTT.